This record looks at one TCR beta chain sequence and its context. Its cognate antigen is unknown. The data derive from a study of beta chain features in type 1 diabetes. Purity (above 98%) was reached by all sorted populations. Per the germline V gene, CDR1 is MGHRA and CDR2 is YSYEKL. This CDR3 is 16 amino acids long. The junction had 8 bases not matched to a gene; V was cut back by 2 bases and J by 2 bases. Study-wide findings and caveats: TCRB CDR3s were moderately but significantly shorter in Type 1 diabetes patients in all four CD4+ subsets. Healthy donors had naive, central memory and Treg TCRB repertoires that appeared less similar than those seen among patients.

Since all of the isolated RNA was reverse transcribed, expressed TCRB transcripts were what got sequenced. Only in-frame clones appear in the TCRdb table, and some are missing; sequencing was by immunoSEQ multiplex PCR. The sample contains around 250,000 clones, roughly 25% of which appear only once. The chain carries TRBV4-1 and TRBJ2-7; 8 positions match TRBD2. Sequencing was performed on naive CD4+ T cells from blood. The clonotype originates from a woman between 25 and 40 years old with type 1 diabetes. CDR3 bases: TGCGCCAGCAGCCAACCGAGCGGGAGTTTCCCCTACGAGCAGTACTTC. Amino acid sequence: CASSQPSGSFPYEQYF.